This TCR beta chain is drawn from a study of cytomegalovirus exposure and HLA in healthy donors. Study-wide findings and caveats: Cytomegalovirus status, reportedly, was diagnosed with high specificity and sensitivity by the classifier. In a later analysis, more than 15,000 TCR beta sequences were associated with HLA alleles at 0.05 false discovery rate. Per published accounts, TCR beta sequences correctly predicted the HLA-A and HLA-B alleles of most subjects.

Healthy bone marrow donors made up the cohort. Researchers ran the PCR with 60 Vbeta and 13 Jbeta primers. The method was immunoSEQ multiplex PCR; TCRdb's version includes in-frame clones alone and lacks a portion of them. In the table there are about 160,000 clones, approximately 78% of which are singletons. About this clone: Its specificity is unknown.

Germline lookup yields CDR1 SGHAT and CDR2 FQNNGV. V lost 1 base, J lost 4 bases, and 2 bases lay in between. This CDR3 contains 12 residues. The source is a young woman in good health and CMV-seronegative. Source material: PBMCs. The J gene is TRBJ1-3, the V gene TRBV11-2; no clear D. The CDR3 is CASSLAGNTIYF. The DNA for the CDR3 is TGTGCCAGCAGCTTAGCGGGAAACACCATATATTTT.